This T cell receptor (beta chain) appears in the sequencing data of a study of shared clonotypes between healthy human individuals. General study results and limits: Relative to memory subsets, naive subsets generally showed larger estimated richness.

Assay used: immunoSEQ multiplex PCR; TCRdb lists only in-frame clones, some missing. The sample records about 2.2 million clones, roughly 91% being singletons. V lost 6 bases and J 5 bases, leaving 9 bases between the germline ends. CDR1 is SGHNT, CDR2 YYREEE, per germline (reference sequence). The CDR3 consists of 11 residues. The naive CD8 subset, CD45RO-negative cells positively selected for CCR7, excluded terminally differentiated effector memory CD45RA+ cells. The donor population consisted of healthy HIV-negative adults with no recent acute infections or vaccinations. Concerning this clone itself: The antigen remains unidentified.

The sample comprised naive CD8+ T cells from PBMCs. The V and J genes are TRBV5-4 and TRBJ2-7, with D perhaps matching TRBD2 (5 bases). The receptor was isolated from a man aged 18 to 30 in good health. Some clones in this sample may be carry-over from other donors' samples. This chain's CDR3 is CASKAGDEQYF. CDR3 nucleotide sequence: TGTGCCAGCAAGGCCGGGGACGAGCAGTACTTC. Looking up the rest from reference TRBV5-4 and TRBJ2-7 gives the full variable domain: ETGVTQSPTHLIKTRGQQVTLRCSSQSGHNTVSWYQQALGQGPQFIFQYYREEENGRGNFPPRFSGLQFPNYSSELNVNALELDDSALYLCASKAGDEQYFGPGTRLTVT.